A single sample gave rise to the 8 T cell receptor beta chains below, sequenced in a study of blood T cell repertoires in COVID-19 (TCRdb year 2020). Library preparation used the immunoSEQ multiplex PCR assay. TCRdb obtained this table from immuneACCESS and retained in-frame rearrangements with V and J assigned. These tables miss some clones; where compared with another copy, unresolved V genes account for less than half of the shortfall, and the remainder is unexplained. In all, the sample holds roughly 200,000 clones, and 88% of those were seen once. Together, the top ten hold about 2.4% of the sample. The sequenced sample was PBMCs or T cells enriched from blood (not recorded which). Receptors originate from a woman aged 30 to 39 who had recovered from COVID-19.

The chain links TRBV3-1 (or the pseudogene TRBV3-2) to TRBJ1-1, with 12 bases matching TRBD1. Germline loops: CDR1 LGHDT, CDR2 YNNKEL (reference sequence). V trimming: 6 bases; J trimming: 2 bases; junction bases outside the gene matches: 10. The CDR3 length is 17 residues. CDR3 DNA sequence: TGTGCCAGCAGTACCTGGGGGACAGGGGGCGGTAACACTGAAGCTTTCTTT. It is translated as CASSTWGTGGGNTEAFF.

The chain combines TRBV5-6 with TRBJ1-5; D may be TRBD1 (6 bases). Germline assignment: CDR1 SGHDT and CDR2 YYEEEE. V was cut by 0 bases and J by 1 base, with 11 bases left in between. The CDR3 totals 16 residues. The CDR3: CASSLDSQGSNQPQHF. In DNA form, the CDR3 reads TGTGCCAGCAGCTTGGACAGCCAGGGGAGCAATCAGCCCCAGCATTTT.

This chain joins TRBV4-3 and TRBJ1-4; perhaps TRBD1 as D (5 bases). The CDR3 totals 16 residues. The germline CDR1 and CDR2 sequences are LGHNA and YSLEER. Trimming took 1 base from V and 2 from J, leaving 11 bases between them. The CDR3 region has the DNA TGCGCCAGCAGCCAAGGATGGCGGGGGACTAATGAAAAACTGTTTTTT. It encodes CASSQGWRGTNEKLFF.

The V and J genes are TRBV4-3 and TRBJ1-1, with D hard to call. This CDR3 is 14 amino acids long. CDR1 LGHNA and CDR2 YSLEER come from the germline V gene. V gave up 0 bases and J gave up 8 bases, with 13 bases separating them. CDR3 region: CASSQDLYSLEAFF. The CDR3 nucleotides are TGCGCCAGCAGCCAAGATCTGTACAGCCTAGAAGCTTTCTTT.

This clone showed up just once. The chain links TRBV3-1 (or the pseudogene TRBV3-2) to TRBJ1-1; D is uncertain. V was clipped by 1 base and J by 6 bases, with 6 bases between them. This CDR3 is built from 12 residues. Per the germline V gene, CDR1 is LGHDT and CDR2 is YNNKEL (reference sequence). The DNA for the CDR3 is TGTGCCAGCAGCCAAGGAGGATCTGAAGCTTTCTTT. This gives the protein CASSQGGSEAFF.

The rearrangement joins TRBV18 to TRBJ2-5; 8 bases are shared with TRBD2. The CDR3 totals 20 residues. Germline V CDR1 and CDR2: KGHSH, LQKENI. V shed 1 base, J shed 1 base, and the junction held 17 bases outside the gene matches. The CDR3 region has the DNA TGTGCCAGCTCACCACTCGTCGGTGTTCTTCGGGAGGGGGTCCAAGAGACCCAGTACTTC. Its translation is CASSPLVGVLREGVQETQYF.

V gene TRBV4-3 combines with J gene TRBJ1-1; D is unresolved. V dropped 0 bases and J dropped 4 bases, with 12 bases sitting between them. The CDR3 is made up of 15 amino acids. In germline, CDR1 is LGHNA, CDR2 YSLEER. CDR3 bases: TGCGCCAGCAGCCAAGAGGTCCGGCAGGTCACTGAAGCTTTCTTT. Residues: CASSQEVRQVTEAFF.

The chain couples TRBV27 to TRBJ1-1; possible D gene TRBD1, 5 bases. With 2 bases removed from V and 1 base from J, the gap between germline ends came to 5 bases. Germline V gene lookup returns CDR1 MNHEY and CDR2 SMNVEV (reference sequence). The CDR3 is made up of 13 amino acids. The CDR3 sequence is CASSLGQNTEAFF. DNA for the CDR3: TGTGCCAGCAGTTTAGGACAGAACACTGAAGCTTTCTTT.